This T cell receptor beta chain derives from a study of early T cells in non-severe SARS-CoV-2 infection. Overall study: Chains were not paired, and sequencing was done on bulk RNA from unsorted whole blood. Regarding the study as a whole: CD4 and private specificities were missed by VDJdb matching, which favored anti-spike CD8 responses.

MiXCR was run by TCRdb on the 5' RACE reads, yielding one entry per CDR3 protein. The table includes 30,000 to 45,000 distinct CDR3 sequences, roughly 9.9% detected once. A single count supports this clonotype. Its antigen is still unknown. The receptor's source is an adult who was a healthcare worker with PCR-confirmed SARS-CoV-2 infection or an uninfected control (not recorded which). The sample consisted of whole blood.

For the CDR3, the DNA is TGTGCCAGCAGCGTCGGACCCCTCTACGAGCAGTACTTC. This gives the protein CASSVGPLYEQYF. The J gene is TRBJ2-7, the V gene TRBV9, with unresolved D. Germline V gene lookup returns CDR1 SGDLS and CDR2 YYNGEE. V lost 2 bases, J lost 3 bases, and 9 bases lay in between. The CDR3 has 13 amino acids.